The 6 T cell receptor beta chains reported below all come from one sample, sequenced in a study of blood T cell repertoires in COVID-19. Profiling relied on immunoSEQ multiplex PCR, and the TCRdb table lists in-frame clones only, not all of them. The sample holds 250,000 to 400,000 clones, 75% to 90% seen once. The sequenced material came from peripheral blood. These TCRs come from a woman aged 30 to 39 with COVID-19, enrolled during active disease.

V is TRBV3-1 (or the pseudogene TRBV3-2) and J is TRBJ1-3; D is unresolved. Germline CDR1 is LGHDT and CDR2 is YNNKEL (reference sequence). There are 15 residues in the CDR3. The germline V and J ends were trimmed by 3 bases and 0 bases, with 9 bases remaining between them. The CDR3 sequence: CASSQTSNSGNTIYF. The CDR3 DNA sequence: TGTGCCAGCAGCCAGACTTCTAACTCTGGAAACACCATATATTTT.

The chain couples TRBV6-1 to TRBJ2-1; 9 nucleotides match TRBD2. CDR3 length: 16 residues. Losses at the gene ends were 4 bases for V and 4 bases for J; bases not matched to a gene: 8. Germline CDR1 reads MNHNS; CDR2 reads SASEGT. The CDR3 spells CASSAPLAGVYNEQFF. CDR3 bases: TGTGCCAGCAGTGCCCCTTTAGCGGGGGTTTACAATGAGCAGTTCTTC.

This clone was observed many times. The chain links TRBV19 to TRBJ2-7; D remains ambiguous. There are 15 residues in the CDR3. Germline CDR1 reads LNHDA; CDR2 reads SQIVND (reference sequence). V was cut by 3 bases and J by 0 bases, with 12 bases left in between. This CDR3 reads CASSMSGGTSYEQYF. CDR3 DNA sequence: TGTGCCAGTAGTATGAGTGGCGGTACCTCCTACGAGCAGTACTTC.

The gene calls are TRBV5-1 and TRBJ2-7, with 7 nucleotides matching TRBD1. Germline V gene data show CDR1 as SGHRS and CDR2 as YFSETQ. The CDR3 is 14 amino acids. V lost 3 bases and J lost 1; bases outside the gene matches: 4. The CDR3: CASSSRDRSYEQYF. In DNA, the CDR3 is TGCGCCAGCAGCTCCCGGGACAGATCCTACGAGCAGTACTTC.

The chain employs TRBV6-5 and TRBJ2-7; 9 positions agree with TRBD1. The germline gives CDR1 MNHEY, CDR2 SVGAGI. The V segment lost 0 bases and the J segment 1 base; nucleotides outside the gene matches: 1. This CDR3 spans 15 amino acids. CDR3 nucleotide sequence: TGTGCCAGCAGTTACTCTGACAGGGGGTCCTACGAGCAGTACTTC. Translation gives CASSYSDRGSYEQYF.

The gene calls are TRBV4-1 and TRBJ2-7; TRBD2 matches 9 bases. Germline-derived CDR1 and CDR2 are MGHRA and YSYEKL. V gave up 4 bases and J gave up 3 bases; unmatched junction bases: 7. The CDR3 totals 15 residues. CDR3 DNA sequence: TGCGCCAGCAGCCCTTCTAGCGGGGTGCTCTACGAGCAGTACTTC. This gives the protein CASSPSSGVLYEQYF.